Sequencing of this T cell receptor beta chain was carried out in a study of blood T cell repertoires in COVID-19. Turning to the study itself: Acute and convalescent COVID-19 samples came from the United States, Italy and Spain.

Method: immunoSEQ multiplex PCR; TCRdb's copy keeps in-frame clones and lacks some. The sample has about 170,000 clones, more than 85% seen once. The V end lost 0 bases, the J end lost 7 bases, and 12 bases lay between the germline ends. In germline, CDR1 is LGHDT, CDR2 YNNKEL (reference sequence). The length of the CDR3 is 15 residues. This clonotype was sampled from a woman of 80 years or more in a cohort sampled during active or convalescent COVID-19. V and J are TRBV3-1 (or the pseudogene TRBV3-2) and TRBJ2-2; no reliable D call. Sequencing input: peripheral blood. CDR3 nucleotide sequence: TGTGCCAGCAGCCAAGATTCGAGGTTCATCGGGGAGCTGTTTTTT. Its protein product is CASSQDSRFIGELFF.